This entry is about one TCR beta chain. Germline CDR1 reads MNHNS; CDR2 reads SASEGT. V shed 2 bases and J shed 4 bases, with 14 bases lying between them. This CDR3 is 15 amino acids long. This record comes from a study of CD8 T cells in Susac syndrome. The RNA, 0.5 to 1 ug, was put through reverse transcription using random hexamers. TCRdb reprocessed the immunoSEQ multiplex PCR reads via MiXCR and lists one record per CDR3 protein. The sample has 50,000 to 60,000 distinct CDR3 sequences, approximately 90% seen once. The TCR sequence derives from a human donor in good health. Material for sequencing was CD8+ T cells from PBMCs. V usage is TRBV6-1 and J usage is TRBJ1-2; D may be TRBD1 (6 bases). CDR3 DNA sequence: TGTGCCAGCAGTGAAAGTTTCGGGACACTCTATGGCTACACCTTC. As protein: CASSESFGTLYGYTF.